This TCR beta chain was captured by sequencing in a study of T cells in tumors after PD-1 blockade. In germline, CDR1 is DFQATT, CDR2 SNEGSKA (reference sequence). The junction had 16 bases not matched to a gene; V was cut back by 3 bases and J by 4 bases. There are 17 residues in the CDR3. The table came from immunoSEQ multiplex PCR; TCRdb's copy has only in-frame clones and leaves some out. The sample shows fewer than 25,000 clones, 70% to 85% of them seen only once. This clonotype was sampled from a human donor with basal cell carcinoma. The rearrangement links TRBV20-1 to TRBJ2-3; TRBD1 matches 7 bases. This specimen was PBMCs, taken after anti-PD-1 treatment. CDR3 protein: CSASGLVQGLPADTQYF. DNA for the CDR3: TGCAGTGCTAGTGGACTCGTACAGGGGCTCCCGGCAGATACGCAGTATTTT.